A single sample gave rise to the 7 T cell receptor beta chains below, sequenced in a study of blood T cell repertoires in COVID-19. Data came from immunoSEQ multiplex PCR; TCRdb stores just in-frame clones and leaves some out. The repertoire includes just over 95,000 clones, about 80% of them detected once, and over 3.5% sits in the top ten. The sequencing sample was made of peripheral blood. All receptors derive from a man in his sixties with acute or convalescent COVID-19.

This clone was counted between two and nine times. V usage is TRBV29-1 and J usage is TRBJ1-2; D is perhaps TRBD1 (5 bases). V was cut by 3 bases and J by 6 bases, with 14 bases left in between. CDR1 is SQVTM, CDR2 ANQGSEA, per germline. The CDR3 runs to 13 residues. CDR3 in amino acids: CSVDLDTGDGYTF. CDR3 DNA sequence: TGCAGCGTTGATCTGGACACTGGGGATGGCTACACCTTC. Full variable domain (outside the CDR3, taken from reference TRBV29-1 and TRBJ1-2): SAVISQKPSRDICQRGTSLTIQCQVDSQVTMMFWYRQQPGQSLTLIATANQGSEATYESGFVIDKFPISRPNLTFSTLTVSNMSPEDSSIYLCSVDLDTGDGYTFGSGTRLTVV.

Worth noting for this clone: The identical CDR3 is also encoded by other nucleotide sequences in the sample. CDR3 sequence reads: CASRHLNTEAFF. CDR3 sequence (DNA): TGTGCCAGCAGACATCTGAACACTGAAGCTTTCTTT. The genes are TRBV6-5 and TRBJ1-1, with D unclear. Germline V lookup: CDR1 MNHEY, CDR2 SVGAGI. Trimming shortened V by 6 bases and J by 0 bases, and 5 bases separated the two germline ends. The CDR3 has 12 amino acids.

The V call is TRBV4-1, the J call TRBJ2-5; the match to TRBD2 covers 12 bases. The germline V gene encodes CDR1 MGHRA and CDR2 YSYEKL. The CDR3 covers 18 residues. Trimming at V came to 0 bases and at J to 5 bases, leaving 10 bases not matched to a gene. The DNA for the CDR3 is TGCGCCAGCAGCCAAGATCGACTAGCGGGAGCCATCAGGGAGACCCAGTACTTC. Protein product: CASSQDRLAGAIRETQYF.

The J gene is TRBJ1-1, the V gene TRBV7-9; TRBD1 aligns across 7 bases. V shed 5 bases and J 0 bases; nucleotides not matched to a gene: 3. The CDR3 loop spans 14 amino acids. CDR1 is SEHNR and CDR2 is FQNEAQ in the germline V gene (reference sequence). CDR3 DNA: TGTGCCAGCAGCCAGGGGGGCATGAACACTGAAGCTTTCTTT. Translating it yields CASSQGGMNTEAFF. The full variable domain, completed using reference TRBV7-9 and TRBJ1-1, is DTGVSQNPRHKITKRGQNVTFRCDPISEHNRLYWYRQTLGQGPEFLTYFQNEAQLEKSRLLSDRFSAERPKGSFSTLEIQRTEQGDSAMYLCASSQGGMNTEAFFGQGTRLTVV.

The V and J genes are TRBV2 and TRBJ2-7; D possibly corresponds to TRBD1 (6 bases). The V end lost 4 bases, the J end lost 3 bases, and 10 bases lay between the germline ends. The CDR3 is 13 residues long. CDR1 SNHLY and CDR2 FYNNEI come from the germline V gene. The CDR3: CASSGQVGYEQYV. CDR3 sequence (DNA): TGTGCCAGCAGTGGACAGGTGGGCTACGAGCAGTACGTC.

The chain links TRBV11-3 to TRBJ1-3, with D unresolved. The germline CDR1 and CDR2 sequences are SGHNT and YENEEA. The CDR3 covers 12 residues. Trimming stripped 5 bases from V and 4 bases from J, with 6 bases between. The CDR3 reads CASSPAGNTIYF. The CDR3 DNA follows: TGTGCCAGCAGCCCCGCGGGAAACACCATATATTTT.

In this sample, this clone turned up once. The chain carries TRBV4-2 and TRBJ1-1; D is possibly TRBD1 (6 bases). CDR1 and CDR2 (germline): LGHNA, YNFKEQ. The CDR3 runs 17 residues. V was clipped by 9 bases and J by 9 bases, with 32 bases between them. The DNA of the CDR3 is TGTGCCAGTCTTGGGGGCATTACCGTTGGAAGGGGCGCCAAAGCTTTCTTT. It specifies CASLGGITVGRGAKAFF.